This is a list of T cell receptor beta chains from one sample in a study of cytomegalovirus exposure and HLA in healthy donors. Assay: immunoSEQ multiplex PCR; the TCRdb copy retains only in-frame clones and omits some. The sample lists 150,000 to 200,000 clones, approximately 65% occurring once. The sequenced material came from PBMCs. The receptors were sampled from a man between 35 and 55 years old in good health and CMV-seronegative. Both conserved end residues are trimmed from each CDR3. Each record gives: V gene, J gene, CDR3 protein.

>TRBV6-1|TRBJ2-5
ASSERQGARETQY
>TRBV19|TRBJ1-5
ASRAGTQNQPQH
>TRBV6-6|TRBJ2-7
ASSPGVYEQY
>TRBV7-9|TRBJ1-6
SSSRGTGASPLH
>TRBV4-3|TRBJ2-7
ASSQDPSGPFEQY
>TRBV6-5|TRBJ2-2
ASMSGRRTGELF
>TRBV6-5|TRBJ2-7
ASSYSRTALTYEQY
>TRBV7-9|TRBJ2-1
ASSQLAAPYNEQF
>TRBV6-5|TRBJ2-7
ASSYFLAGQIYEQY
>TRBV27|TRBJ2-5
ASSPWDRVETQY
>TRBV5-1|TRBJ1-4
ASSSGQGSFLEKLF
>TRBV15|TRBJ1-5
ATSREGGGGGQPQH
>TRBV6-6|TRBJ1-1
ASSGGTGETEAF
>TRBV7-2|TRBJ2-7
ASSPRSSVYEQY
>TRBV27|TRBJ2-7
ASSLRGHPSYEQY
>TRBV11-2|TRBJ2-5
ASSLWARETQY
>TRBV11-2|TRBJ2-2
ASSVTGGIRNTGELF
>TRBV19|TRBJ2-6
ASSEGGGANVLT
>TRBV12-5|TRBJ2-1
ASGLTGLAGEGYNEQF
>TRBV9|TRBJ2-5
ASSVGGTEEEETQY
>TRBV5-6|TRBJ2-1
ASSPLTGTGGYNEQF
>TRBV9|TRBJ2-2
ASSELAENTGELF
>TRBV6-5|TRBJ1-1
ASRAGPHTEAF
>TRBV15|TRBJ2-6
ATSRDRGFGANVLT
>TRBV25-1|TRBJ2-7
ASSSGGYEQY
>TRBV19|TRBJ2-1
ASGLAGVNQF
>TRBV2|TRBJ1-2
ASSLNYGYT
>TRBV7-2|TRBJ2-7
ASSLRPGQKAYEQY
>TRBV28|TRBJ1-1
ASSFLRDRGPEAF
>TRBV2|TRBJ1-1
ASSADRGRTEAF
>TRBV2|TRBJ2-7
ASSVLPGETREQY
>TRBV27|TRBJ1-5
ASSLSRAQPQH
>TRBV6-1|TRBJ2-7
ASSEAFGSYEQY
>TRBV6-6|TRBJ2-7
ASSYPEKGLTYEQY
>TRBV6-4|TRBJ2-6
ASSDARYSGANVLT